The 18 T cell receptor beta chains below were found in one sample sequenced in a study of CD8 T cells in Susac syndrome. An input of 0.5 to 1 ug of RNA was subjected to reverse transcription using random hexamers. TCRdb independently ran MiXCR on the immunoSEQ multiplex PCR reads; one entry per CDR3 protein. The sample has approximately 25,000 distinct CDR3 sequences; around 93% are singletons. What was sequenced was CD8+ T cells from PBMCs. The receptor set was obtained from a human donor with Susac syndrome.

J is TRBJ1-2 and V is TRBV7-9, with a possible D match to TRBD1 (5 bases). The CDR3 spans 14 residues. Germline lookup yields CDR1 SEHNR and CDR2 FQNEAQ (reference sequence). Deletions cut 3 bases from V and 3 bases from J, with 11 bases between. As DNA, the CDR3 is TGTGCCAGCAGCTTTGGGGGTACCGACTATGGCTACACCTTC. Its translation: CASSFGGTDYGYTF.

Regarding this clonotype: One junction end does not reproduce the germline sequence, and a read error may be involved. The CDR3 reads CAGSFRGESTDTQYF. The CDR3 DNA is TGTGCCGGCAGTTTTCGGGGGGAAAGCACAGATACGCAGTATTTT. This rearrangement joins TRBV28 to TRBJ2-3, with 7 bases that match TRBD2. The CDR3 consists of 15 residues. Looked up from germline, CDR1 is MDHEN and CDR2 is SYDVKM.

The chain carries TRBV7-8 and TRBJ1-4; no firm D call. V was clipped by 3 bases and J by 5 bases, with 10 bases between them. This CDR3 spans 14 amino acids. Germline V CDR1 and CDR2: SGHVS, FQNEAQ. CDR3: CASSFFRENEKLFF. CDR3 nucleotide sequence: TGTGCCAGCAGCTTTTTTAGGGAAAATGAAAAACTGTTTTTT.

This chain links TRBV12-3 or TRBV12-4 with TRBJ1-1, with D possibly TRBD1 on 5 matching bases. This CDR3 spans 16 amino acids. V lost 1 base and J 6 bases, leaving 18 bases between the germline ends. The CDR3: CASSLGRAVWFPEAFF. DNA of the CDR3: TGTGCCAGCAGTTTAGGCAGGGCGGTTTGGTTCCCTGAAGCTTTCTTT.

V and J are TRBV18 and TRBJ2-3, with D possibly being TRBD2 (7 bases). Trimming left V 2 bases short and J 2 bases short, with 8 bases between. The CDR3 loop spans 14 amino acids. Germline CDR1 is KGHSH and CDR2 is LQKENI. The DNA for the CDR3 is TGTGCCAGCTCACCAGGGGGGGCCACAGATACGCAGTATTTT. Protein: CASSPGGATDTQYF.

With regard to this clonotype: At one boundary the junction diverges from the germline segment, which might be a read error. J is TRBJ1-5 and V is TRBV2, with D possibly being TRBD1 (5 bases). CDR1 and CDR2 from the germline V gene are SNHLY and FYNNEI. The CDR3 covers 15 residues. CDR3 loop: CASSEGTGSNQPQHF. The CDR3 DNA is TGTGCCAGCAGCGAAGGGACCGGGAGCAATCAGCCCCAGCATTTT.

The CDR3 sequence: CASSQVQGAPNQPQHF. The CDR3, as DNA: TGCGCCAGCAGCCAAGTCCAGGGGGCCCCCAATCAGCCCCAGCATTTT. This chain uses TRBV4-1 with TRBJ1-5; 8 bases are shared with TRBD1. Germline CDR1 is MGHRA and CDR2 is YSYEKL. This CDR3 contains 16 residues. Trimming at V came to 1 base and at J to 3 bases, leaving 5 bases not matched to a gene.

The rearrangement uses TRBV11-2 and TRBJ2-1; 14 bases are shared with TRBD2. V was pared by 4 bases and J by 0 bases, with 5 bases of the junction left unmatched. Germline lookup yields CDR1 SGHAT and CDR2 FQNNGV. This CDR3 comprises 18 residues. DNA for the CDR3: TGTGCCAGCAGCTCAGGACTAGCGGGGGGTCTCTCCTACAATGAGCAGTTCTTC. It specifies CASSSGLAGGLSYNEQFF.

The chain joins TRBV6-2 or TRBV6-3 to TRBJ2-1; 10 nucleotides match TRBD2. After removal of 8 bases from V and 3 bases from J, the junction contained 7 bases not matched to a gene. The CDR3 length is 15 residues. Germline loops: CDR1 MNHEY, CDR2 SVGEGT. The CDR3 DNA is TGTGCCAGCCTAACCGGGACTAGCGTCTACAATGAGCAGTTCTTC. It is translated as CASLTGTSVYNEQFF.

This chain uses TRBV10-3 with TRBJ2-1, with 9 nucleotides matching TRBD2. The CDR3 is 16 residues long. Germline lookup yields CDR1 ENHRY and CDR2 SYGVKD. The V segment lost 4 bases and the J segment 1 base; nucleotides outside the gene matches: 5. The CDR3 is CAISGGTSYSYNEQFF. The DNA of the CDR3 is TGTGCCATCAGTGGGGGGACTAGCTATTCCTACAATGAGCAGTTCTTC.

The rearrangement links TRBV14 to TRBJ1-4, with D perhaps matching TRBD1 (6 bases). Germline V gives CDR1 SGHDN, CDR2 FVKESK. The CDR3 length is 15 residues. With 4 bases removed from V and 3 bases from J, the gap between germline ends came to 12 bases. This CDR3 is CASSPWTASNEKLFF. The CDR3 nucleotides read TGTGCCAGCAGCCCCTGGACAGCATCTAATGAAAAACTGTTTTTT.

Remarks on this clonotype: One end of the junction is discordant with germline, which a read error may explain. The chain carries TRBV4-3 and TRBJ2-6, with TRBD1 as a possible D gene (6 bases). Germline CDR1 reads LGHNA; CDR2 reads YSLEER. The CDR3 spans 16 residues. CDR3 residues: CASSQEQGSGANILTF. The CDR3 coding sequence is TGCGCCAGCAGCCAAGAACAGGGCTCTGGGGCCAACATCCTGACTTTC.

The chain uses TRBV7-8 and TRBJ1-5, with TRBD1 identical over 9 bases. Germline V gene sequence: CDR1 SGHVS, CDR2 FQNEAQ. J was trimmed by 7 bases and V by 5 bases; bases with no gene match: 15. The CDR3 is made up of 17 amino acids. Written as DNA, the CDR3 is TGTGCCAGCAGCCCGCGACCGGGACAGGGATCTCTACAGCCCCAGCATTTT. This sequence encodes CASSPRPGQGSLQPQHF.

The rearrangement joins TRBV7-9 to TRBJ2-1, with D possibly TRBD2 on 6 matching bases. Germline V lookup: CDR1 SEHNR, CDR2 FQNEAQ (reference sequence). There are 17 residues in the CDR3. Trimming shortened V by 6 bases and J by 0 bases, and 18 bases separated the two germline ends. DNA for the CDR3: TGTGCCAGCAGTTTCTTCGGAGGGCCGAGCTCCTACAATGAGCAGTTCTTC. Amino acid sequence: CASSFFGGPSSYNEQFF.

CDR3 region: CASSIEVATARSSYEQYF. DNA of the CDR3: TGTGCCAGTAGTATAGAAGTCGCGACCGCAAGGAGCTCCTACGAGCAGTACTTC. The V call is TRBV19, the J call TRBJ2-7, with D unresolved. This CDR3 is 18 amino acids long. V was shortened by 0 bases and J by 0 bases, with 18 bases between the two germline ends. Per the germline V gene, CDR1 is LNHDA and CDR2 is SQIVND (reference sequence). Full variable domain (missing parts from reference TRBV19 and TRBJ2-7): DGGITQSPKYLFRKEGQNVTLSCEQNLNHDAMYWYRQDPGQGLRLIYYSQIVNDFQKGDIAEGYSVSREKKESFPLTVTSAQKNPTAFYLCASSIEVATARSSYEQYFGPGTRLTVT.

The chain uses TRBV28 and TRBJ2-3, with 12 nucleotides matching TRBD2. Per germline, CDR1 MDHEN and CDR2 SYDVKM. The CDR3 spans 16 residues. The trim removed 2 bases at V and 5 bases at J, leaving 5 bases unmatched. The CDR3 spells CASSLLAGGPGDTQYF. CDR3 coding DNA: TGTGCCAGCAGTTTACTAGCGGGGGGGCCTGGAGATACGCAGTATTTT.

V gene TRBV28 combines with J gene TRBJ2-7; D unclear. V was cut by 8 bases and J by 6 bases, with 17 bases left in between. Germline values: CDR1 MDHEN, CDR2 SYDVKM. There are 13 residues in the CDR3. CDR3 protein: CASRKLAGGEQYF. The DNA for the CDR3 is TGTGCCAGCCGCAAACTGGCAGGTGGCGAGCAGTACTTC.

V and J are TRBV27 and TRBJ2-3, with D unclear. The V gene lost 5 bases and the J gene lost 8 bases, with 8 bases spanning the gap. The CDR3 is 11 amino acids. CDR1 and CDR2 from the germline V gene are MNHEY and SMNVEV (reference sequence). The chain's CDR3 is CASSLLSTQYF. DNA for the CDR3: TGTGCCAGCAGTCTCTTATCTACGCAGTATTTT.